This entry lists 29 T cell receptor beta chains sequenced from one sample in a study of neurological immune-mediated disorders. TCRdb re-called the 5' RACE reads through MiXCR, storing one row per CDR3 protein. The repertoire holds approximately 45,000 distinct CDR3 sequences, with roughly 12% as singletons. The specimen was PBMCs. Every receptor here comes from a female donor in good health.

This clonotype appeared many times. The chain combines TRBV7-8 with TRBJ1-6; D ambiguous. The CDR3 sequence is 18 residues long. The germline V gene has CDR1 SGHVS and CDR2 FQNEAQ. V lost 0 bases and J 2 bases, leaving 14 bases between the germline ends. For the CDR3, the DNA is TGTGCCAGCAGCTTAGCAGCGTCCCGCGGGACCTATAATTCACCCCTCCACTTT. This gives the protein CASSLAASRGTYNSPLHF.

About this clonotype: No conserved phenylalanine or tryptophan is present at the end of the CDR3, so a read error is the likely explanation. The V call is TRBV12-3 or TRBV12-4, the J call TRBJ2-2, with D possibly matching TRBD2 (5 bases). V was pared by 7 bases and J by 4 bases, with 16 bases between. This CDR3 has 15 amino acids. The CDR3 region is CASKSGSSVTGELFY. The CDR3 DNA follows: TGTGCCAGCAAATCGGGGAGCTCCGTCACCGGGGAGCTGTTTTAT.

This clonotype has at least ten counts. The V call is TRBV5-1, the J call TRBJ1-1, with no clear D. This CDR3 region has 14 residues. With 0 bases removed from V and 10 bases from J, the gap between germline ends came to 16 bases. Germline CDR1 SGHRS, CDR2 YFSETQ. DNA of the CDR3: TGCGCCAGCAGCTTGGAAAGACCACTGGGAGGAGCTTTCTTT. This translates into CASSLERPLGGAFF.

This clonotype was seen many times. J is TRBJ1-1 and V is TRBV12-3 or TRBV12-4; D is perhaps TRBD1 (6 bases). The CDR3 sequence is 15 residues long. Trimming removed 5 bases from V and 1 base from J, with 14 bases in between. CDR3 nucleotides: TGTGCCAGCAGTCCCCGGGGCAGGGGGAACACTGAAGCTTTCTTT. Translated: CASSPRGRGNTEAFF.

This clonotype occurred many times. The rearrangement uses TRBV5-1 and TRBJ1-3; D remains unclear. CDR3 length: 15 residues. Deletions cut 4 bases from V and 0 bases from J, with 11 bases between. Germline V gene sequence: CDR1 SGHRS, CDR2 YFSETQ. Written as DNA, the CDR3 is TGCGCCAGCAGCCTCGGGTCTATCTCTGGAAACACCATATATTTT. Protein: CASSLGSISGNTIYF.

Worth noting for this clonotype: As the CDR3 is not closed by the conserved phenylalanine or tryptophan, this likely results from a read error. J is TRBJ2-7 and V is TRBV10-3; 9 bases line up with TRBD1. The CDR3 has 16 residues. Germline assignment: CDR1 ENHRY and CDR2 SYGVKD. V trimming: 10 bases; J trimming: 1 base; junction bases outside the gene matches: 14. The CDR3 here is CATGAGGQGTSYEQYS. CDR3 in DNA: TGTGCCACCGGGGCTGGGGGACAGGGAACATCCTACGAGCAGTACTCC.

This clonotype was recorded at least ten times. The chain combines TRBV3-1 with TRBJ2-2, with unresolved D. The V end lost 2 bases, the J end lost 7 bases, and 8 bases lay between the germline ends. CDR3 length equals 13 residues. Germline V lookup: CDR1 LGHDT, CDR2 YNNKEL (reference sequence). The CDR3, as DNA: TGTGCCAGCAGCCAAAATACGATCGGGGAGCTGTTTTTT. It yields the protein CASSQNTIGELFF.

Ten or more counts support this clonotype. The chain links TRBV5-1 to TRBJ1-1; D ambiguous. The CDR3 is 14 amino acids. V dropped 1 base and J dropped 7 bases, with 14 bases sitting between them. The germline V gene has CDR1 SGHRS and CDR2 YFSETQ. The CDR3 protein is CASSLLTVGIEAFF. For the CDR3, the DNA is TGCGCCAGCAGCTTGTTGACGGTAGGAATTGAAGCTTTCTTT. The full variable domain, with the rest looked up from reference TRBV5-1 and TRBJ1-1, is KAGVTQTPRYLIKTRGQQVTLSCSPISGHRSVSWYQQTPGQGLQFLFEYFSETQRNKGNFPGRFSGRQFSNSRSEMNVSTLELGDSALYLCASSLLTVGIEAFFGQGTRLTVV.

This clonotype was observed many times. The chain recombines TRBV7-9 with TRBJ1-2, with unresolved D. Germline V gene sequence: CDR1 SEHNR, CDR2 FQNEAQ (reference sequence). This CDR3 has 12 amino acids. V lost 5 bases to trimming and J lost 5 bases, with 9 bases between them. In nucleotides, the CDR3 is TGTGCCAGCAGCGTTGGGATGTATGGCTACACCTTC. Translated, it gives CASSVGMYGYTF. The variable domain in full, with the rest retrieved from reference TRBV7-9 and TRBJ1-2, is DTGVSQNPRHKITKRGQNVTFRCDPISEHNRLYWYRQTLGQGPEFLTYFQNEAQLEKSRLLSDRFSAERPKGSFSTLEIQRTEQGDSAMYLCASSVGMYGYTFGSGTRLTVV.

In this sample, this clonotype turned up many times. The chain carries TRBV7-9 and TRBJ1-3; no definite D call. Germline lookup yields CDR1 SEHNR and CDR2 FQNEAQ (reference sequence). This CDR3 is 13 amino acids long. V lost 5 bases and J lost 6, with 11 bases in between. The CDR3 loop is CASSPGVVNTIYF. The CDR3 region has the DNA TGTGCCAGCAGCCCTGGGGTCGTAAACACCATATATTTT. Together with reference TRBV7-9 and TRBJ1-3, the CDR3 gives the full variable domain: DTGVSQNPRHKITKRGQNVTFRCDPISEHNRLYWYRQTLGQGPEFLTYFQNEAQLEKSRLLSDRFSAERPKGSFSTLEIQRTEQGDSAMYLCASSPGVVNTIYFGEGSWLTVV.

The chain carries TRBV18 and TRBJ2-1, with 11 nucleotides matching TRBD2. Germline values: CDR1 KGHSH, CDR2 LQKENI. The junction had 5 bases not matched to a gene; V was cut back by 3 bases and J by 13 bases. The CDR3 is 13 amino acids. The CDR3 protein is CASSPGLAEPQFF. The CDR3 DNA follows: TGTGCCAGCTCACCGGGACTAGCGGAGCCTCAGTTCTTC.

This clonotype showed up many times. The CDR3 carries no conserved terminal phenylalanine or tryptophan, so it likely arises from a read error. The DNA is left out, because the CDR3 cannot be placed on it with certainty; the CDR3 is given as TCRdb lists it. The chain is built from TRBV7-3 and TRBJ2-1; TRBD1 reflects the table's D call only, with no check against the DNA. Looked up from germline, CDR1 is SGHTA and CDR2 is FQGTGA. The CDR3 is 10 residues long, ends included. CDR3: CATVPHGGVD.

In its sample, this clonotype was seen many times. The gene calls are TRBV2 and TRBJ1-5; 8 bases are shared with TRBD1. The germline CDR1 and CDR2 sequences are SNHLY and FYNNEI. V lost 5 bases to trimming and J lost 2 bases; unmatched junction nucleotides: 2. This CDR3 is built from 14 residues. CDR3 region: CASSLTGGNQPQHF. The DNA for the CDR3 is TGTGCCAGCAGTTTGACAGGGGGCAATCAGCCCCAGCATTTT. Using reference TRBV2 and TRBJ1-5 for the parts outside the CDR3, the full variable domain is EPEVTQTPSHQVTQMGQEVILRCVPISNHLYFYWYRQILGQKVEFLVSFYNNEISEKSEIFDDQFSVERPDGSNFTLKIRSTKLEDSAMYFCASSLTGGNQPQHFGDGTRLSIL.

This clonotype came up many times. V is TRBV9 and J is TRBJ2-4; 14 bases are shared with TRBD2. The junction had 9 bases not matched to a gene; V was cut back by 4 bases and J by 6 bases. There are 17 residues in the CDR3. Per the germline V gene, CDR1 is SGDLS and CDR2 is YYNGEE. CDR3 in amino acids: CASSPPGLAGARNIQYF. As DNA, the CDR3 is TGTGCCAGCAGCCCCCCGGGACTAGCGGGAGCGAGAAACATTCAGTACTTC.

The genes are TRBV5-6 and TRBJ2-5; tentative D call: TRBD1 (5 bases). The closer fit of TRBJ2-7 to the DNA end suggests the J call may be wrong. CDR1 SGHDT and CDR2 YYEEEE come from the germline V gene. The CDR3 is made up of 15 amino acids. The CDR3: CASSSQGRRSYEQYF. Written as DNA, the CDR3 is TGTGCCAGCAGCTCTCAGGGAAGGCGTAGTTACGAGCAGTACTTC.

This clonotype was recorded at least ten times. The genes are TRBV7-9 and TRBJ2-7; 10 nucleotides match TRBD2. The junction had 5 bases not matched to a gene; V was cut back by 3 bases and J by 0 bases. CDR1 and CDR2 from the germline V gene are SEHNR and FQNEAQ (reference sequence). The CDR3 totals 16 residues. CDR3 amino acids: CASSFASGSDSYEQYF. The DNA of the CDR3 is TGTGCCAGCAGCTTCGCTAGCGGGAGCGACTCCTACGAGCAGTACTTC.

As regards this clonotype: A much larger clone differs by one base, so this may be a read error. The CDR3: CASSGQDTGDLFF. The CDR3 nucleotides read TGCGCCAGCAGCGGACAAGACACCGGGGATCTGTTTTTT. V and J are TRBV5-1 and TRBJ2-2; D tentatively fits TRBD1 or TRBD2 (5 bases each). This CDR3 comprises 13 residues. Per germline, CDR1 SGHRS and CDR2 YFSETQ.

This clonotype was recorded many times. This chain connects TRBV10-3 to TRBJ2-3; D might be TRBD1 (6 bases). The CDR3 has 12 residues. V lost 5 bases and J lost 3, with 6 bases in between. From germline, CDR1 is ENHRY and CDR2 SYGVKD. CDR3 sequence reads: CAISTGTDTQYF. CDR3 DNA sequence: TGTGCCATCAGTACAGGGACAGATACGCAGTATTTT.

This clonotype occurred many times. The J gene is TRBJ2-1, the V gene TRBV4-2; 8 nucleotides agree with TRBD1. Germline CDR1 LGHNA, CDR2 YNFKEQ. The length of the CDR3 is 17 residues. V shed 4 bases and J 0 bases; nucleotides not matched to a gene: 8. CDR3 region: CASSRTGTLDSYNEQFF. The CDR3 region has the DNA TGTGCCAGCAGCCGGACAGGGACCCTAGACTCCTACAATGAGCAGTTCTTC.

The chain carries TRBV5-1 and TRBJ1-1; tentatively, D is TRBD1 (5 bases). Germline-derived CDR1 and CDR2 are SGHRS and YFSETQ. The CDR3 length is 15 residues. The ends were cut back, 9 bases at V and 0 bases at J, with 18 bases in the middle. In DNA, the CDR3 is TGCGCCAACACATCCCAGACAGCTATGAACACTGAAGCTTTCTTT. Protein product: CANTSQTAMNTEAFF.

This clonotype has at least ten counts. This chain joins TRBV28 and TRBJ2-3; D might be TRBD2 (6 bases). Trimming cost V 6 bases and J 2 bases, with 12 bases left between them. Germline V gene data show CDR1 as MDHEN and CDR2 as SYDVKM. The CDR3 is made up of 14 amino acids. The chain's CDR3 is CASSSELATDTQYF. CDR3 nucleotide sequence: TGTGCCAGCAGCTCCGAACTAGCCACAGATACGCAGTATTTT.

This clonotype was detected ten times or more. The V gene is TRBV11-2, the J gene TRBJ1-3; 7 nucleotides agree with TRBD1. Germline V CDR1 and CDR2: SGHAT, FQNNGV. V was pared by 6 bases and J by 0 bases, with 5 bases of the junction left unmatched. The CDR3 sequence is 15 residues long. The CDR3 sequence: CASRLDRSSGNTIYF. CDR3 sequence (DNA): TGTGCCAGCAGATTGGACAGGAGCTCTGGAAACACCATATATTTT.

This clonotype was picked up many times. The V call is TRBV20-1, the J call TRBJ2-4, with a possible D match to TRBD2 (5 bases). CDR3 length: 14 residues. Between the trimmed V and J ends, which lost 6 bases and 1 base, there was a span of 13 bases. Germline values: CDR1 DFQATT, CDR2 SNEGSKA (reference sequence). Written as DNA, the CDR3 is TGCAGTGCAGCACCCACGGGGGCCAAAAACATTCAGTACTTC. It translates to CSAAPTGAKNIQYF.

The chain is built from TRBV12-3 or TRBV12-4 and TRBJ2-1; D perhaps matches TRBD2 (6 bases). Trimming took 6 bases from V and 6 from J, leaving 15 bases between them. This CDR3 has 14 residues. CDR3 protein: CASRQRERSNEQFF. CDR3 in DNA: TGTGCCAGCAGGCAACGGGAGAGGTCCAATGAGCAGTTCTTC.

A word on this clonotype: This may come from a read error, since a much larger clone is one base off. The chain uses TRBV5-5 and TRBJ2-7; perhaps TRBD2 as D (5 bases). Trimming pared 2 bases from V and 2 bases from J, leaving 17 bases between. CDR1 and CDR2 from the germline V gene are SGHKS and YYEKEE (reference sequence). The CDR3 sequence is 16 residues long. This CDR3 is CASSFITNGMPYEQYF. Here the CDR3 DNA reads TGTGCCAGCAGCTTCATAACTAACGGGATGCCCTACGAGCAGTACTTC.

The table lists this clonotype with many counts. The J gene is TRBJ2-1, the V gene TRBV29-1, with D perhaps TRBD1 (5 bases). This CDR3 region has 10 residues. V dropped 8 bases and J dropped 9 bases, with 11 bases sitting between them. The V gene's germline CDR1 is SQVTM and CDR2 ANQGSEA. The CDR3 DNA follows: TGCAGCTTCTACAGGATTGAGCAGTTCTTC. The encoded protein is CSFYRIEQFF.

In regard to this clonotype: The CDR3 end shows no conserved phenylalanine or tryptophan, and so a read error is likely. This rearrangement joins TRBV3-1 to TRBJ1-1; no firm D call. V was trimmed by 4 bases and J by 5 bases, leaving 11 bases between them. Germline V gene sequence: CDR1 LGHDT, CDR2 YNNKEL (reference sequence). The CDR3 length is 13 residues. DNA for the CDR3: TGTGCCAGCAGCCTCAGGTGGAGAACTGAAGCTTTCTAT. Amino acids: CASSLRWRTEAFY.

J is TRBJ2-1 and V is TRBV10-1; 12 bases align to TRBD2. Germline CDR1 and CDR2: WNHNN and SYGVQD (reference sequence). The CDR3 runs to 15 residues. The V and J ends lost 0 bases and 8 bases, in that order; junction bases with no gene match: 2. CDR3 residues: CASSESRLAGDEQFF. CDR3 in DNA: TGCGCCAGCAGTGAGTCGAGACTAGCGGGAGATGAGCAGTTCTTC.

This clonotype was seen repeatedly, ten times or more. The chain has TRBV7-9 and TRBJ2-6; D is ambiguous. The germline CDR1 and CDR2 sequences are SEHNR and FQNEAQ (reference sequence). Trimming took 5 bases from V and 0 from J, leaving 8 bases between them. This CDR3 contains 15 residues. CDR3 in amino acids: CASSQEPSGANVLTF. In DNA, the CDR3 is TGTGCCAGCAGCCAGGAGCCCTCTGGGGCCAACGTCCTGACTTTC.